Listed below are T cell receptor beta chains from one sample, sequenced in a study of Ad26.COV2.S vaccination and SARS-CoV-2 variants. Measured with immunoSEQ multiplex PCR; TCRdb has only the in-frame clones, and not every one. This sample yields about 350,000 clones, of which roughly nine tenths are seen a single time; roughly 3.9% belongs to the top ten. This material consisted of peripheral blood, taken after recovery from COVID-19. These receptors were obtained from a human donor who had recovered from COVID-19. Both conserved end residues are part of each CDR3. Fields, in order: V gene, J gene, clone size, D gene, CDR3 protein, CDR3 DNA. A D gene is named only where the DNA matches it firmly. For some rows the clone size is stated as once, few or many, or as a class when expanded; others skip it.

V: TRBV5-1; J: TRBJ2-7; size: -; D: -; CDR3: CASRNDQGITYEQYF; DNA: TGCGCCAGCAGAAATGATCAGGGCATAACCTACGAGCAGTACTTC
V: TRBV10-3; J: TRBJ1-1; size: -; D: TRBD1; CDR3: CAISPLDRANTEAFF; DNA: TGTGCCATCAGTCCTCTTGACAGGGCGAACACTGAAGCTTTCTTT
V: TRBV29-1; J: TRBJ1-1; size: -; D: TRBD1; CDR3: CSVGAGQGTEAFF; DNA: TGCAGCGTTGGGGCGGGACAGGGGACTGAAGCTTTCTTT
V: TRBV9; J: TRBJ2-5; size: -; D: TRBD1; CDR3: CASSEGQALQETQYF; DNA: TGTGCCAGCAGCGAGGGACAGGCCCTTCAAGAGACCCAGTACTTC
V: TRBV2; J: TRBJ2-1; size: -; D: TRBD1; CDR3: CASLTGTVGNEQFF; DNA: TGTGCCAGCCTGACAGGGACGGTGGGAAATGAGCAGTTCTTC
V: TRBV19; J: TRBJ1-2; size: -; D: TRBD1; CDR3: CASSRDSGVGYTF; DNA: TGTGCCAGTAGTAGGGACAGCGGCGTGGGCTACACCTTC
V: TRBV27; J: TRBJ1-1; size: -; D: TRBD1; CDR3: CASRSGQGRGTEAFF; DNA: TGTGCCAGCCGTTCGGGACAGGGGAGGGGCACTGAAGCTTTCTTT
V: TRBV4-1; J: TRBJ1-4; size: once; D: -; CDR3: CASSQERDTGPEKLFF; DNA: TGCGCCAGCAGCCAAGAAAGGGACACCGGACCCGAAAAACTGTTTTTT
V: TRBV27; J: TRBJ1-6; size: -; D: -; CDR3: CASRKEGTPGPLHF; DNA: TGTGCCAGCAGAAAGGAGGGAACTCCGGGACCCCTCCACTTT
V: TRBV11-3; J: TRBJ2-2; size: -; D: -; CDR3: CASSSPLTGTGELFF; DNA: TGTGCCAGCAGCTCTCCCCTCACGGGCACCGGGGAGCTGTTTTTT
V: TRBV20-1; J: TRBJ1-2; size: -; D: -; CDR3: CSARTAGYTF; DNA: TGCAGTGCAAGGACGGCGGGCTACACCTTC
V: TRBV6-5; J: TRBJ1-4; size: -; D: -; CDR3: CASSYDRSPGEKLFF; DNA: TGTGCCAGCAGTTACGACCGAAGTCCAGGCGAAAAACTGTTTTTT
V: TRBV2; J: TRBJ1-2; size: -; D: -; CDR3: CASSTPRGLTYGYTF; DNA: TGTGCCAGCAGTACCCCACGGGGGCTGACCTATGGCTACACCTTC
V: TRBV7-2; J: TRBJ1-3; size: -; D: -; CDR3: CASSPGPSGNTIYF; DNA: TGTGCCAGCAGCCCCGGACCATCTGGAAACACCATATATTTT
V: TRBV19; J: TRBJ2-5; size: -; D: TRBD1; CDR3: CASSSLGRDRGRTQYF; DNA: TGTGCCAGTAGTTCCCTGGGGAGGGACAGGGGCCGGACCCAGTACTTC
V: TRBV13; J: TRBJ2-3; size: -; D: -; CDR3: CASGRGDTDTQYF; DNA: TGTGCCAGCGGGCGGGGAGACACAGATACGCAGTATTTT
V: TRBV7-9; J: TRBJ1-1; size: -; D: -; CDR3: CASSLDWGRMNTEAFF; DNA: TGTGCCAGCAGCTTAGACTGGGGGCGAATGAACACTGAAGCTTTCTTT
V: TRBV7-9; J: TRBJ1-4; size: -; D: TRBD1; CDR3: CASSSVGTGVEKLFF; DNA: TGTGCCAGCAGCTCAGTCGGGACAGGGGTTGAAAAACTGTTTTTT
V: TRBV6-5; J: TRBJ1-2; size: once; D: -; CDR3: CASSYPDSKGYTF; DNA: TGTGCCAGCAGTTACCCGGATAGTAAAGGCTACACCTTC
V: TRBV29-1; J: TRBJ2-1; size: -; D: -; CDR3: CSVLLTGSYNEQFF; DNA: TGCAGCGTCCTGCTTACCGGCTCCTACAATGAGCAGTTCTTC
V: TRBV5-8; J: TRBJ1-2; size: -; D: -; CDR3: CASSFGDLGYTF; DNA: TGTGCCAGCAGCTTTGGGGACCTCGGCTACACCTTC
V: TRBV7-2; J: TRBJ1-2; size: once; D: -; CDR3: CASSPGTDYGYTF; DNA: TGTGCCAGCAGTCCCGGGACCGACTATGGCTACACCTTC
V: TRBV2; J: TRBJ1-1; size: -; D: -; CDR3: CASSRRGTEAFF; DNA: TGTGCCAGCAGTCGCAGGGGAACTGAAGCTTTCTTT
V: TRBV3-1/TRBV3-2; J: TRBJ1-6; size: -; D: -; CDR3: CASSLQTGVSPLHF; DNA: TGTGCCAGCAGCCTTCAGACAGGAGTTTCACCCCTCCACTTT
V: TRBV19; J: TRBJ2-7; size: -; D: -; CDR3: CASSMGYEQYF; DNA: TGTGCCAGTAGTATGGGCTACGAGCAGTACTTC
V: TRBV5-1; J: TRBJ2-2; size: -; D: TRBD2; CDR3: CASSLRLAGVRGGELFF; DNA: TGCGCCAGCAGCTTGAGGCTAGCGGGGGTCCGAGGCGGGGAGCTGTTTTTT
V: TRBV7-2; J: TRBJ2-6; size: -; D: -; CDR3: CASSFPGHKSSGANVLTF; DNA: TGTGCCAGCAGCTTTCCGGGACACAAGAGCTCTGGGGCCAACGTCCTGACTTTC
V: TRBV3-1/TRBV3-2; J: TRBJ2-6; size: -; D: -; CDR3: CASSGHSGANVLTF; DNA: TGTGCCAGCAGCGGGCACTCTGGGGCCAACGTCCTGACTTTC